The 8 T cell receptor beta chains given below trace back to one sample, sequenced in a study of cytomegalovirus exposure and HLA in healthy donors. Use of 60 Vbeta and 13 Jbeta primers characterized the PCR. Only in-frame clones appear in the TCRdb table, and some are missing; sequencing was by immunoSEQ multiplex PCR. The table shows about 120,000 clones, with around three quarters occurring only once. Sequenced input: PBMCs. These receptors were collected from a man younger than 40 in good health and CMV-seropositive.

The genes are TRBV5-4 and TRBJ1-4; 7 bases agree with TRBD1. In germline, CDR1 is SGHNT, CDR2 YYREEE (reference sequence). Trimming took 7 bases from V and 8 from J; bases not matched to a gene: 8. The CDR3 runs 13 residues. CDR3 sequence: CASQGGDREKLFF. In DNA, the CDR3 is TGTGCCAGCCAGGGGGGAGACAGGGAAAAACTGTTTTTT. Full variable domain (outside the CDR3, taken from reference TRBV5-4 and TRBJ1-4): ETGVTQSPTHLIKTRGQQVTLRCSSQSGHNTVSWYQQALGQGPQFIFQYYREEENGRGNFPPRFSGLQFPNYSSELNVNALELDDSALYLCASQGGDREKLFFGSGTQLSVL.

The V gene is TRBV28, the J gene TRBJ1-5; possibly TRBD1 for D (6 bases). This CDR3 is 16 amino acids long. Germline CDR1 reads MDHEN; CDR2 reads SYDVKM. Trimming took 7 bases from V and 1 from J, leaving 17 bases between them. CDR3 in amino acids: CASTPPRGASNQPQHF. The CDR3 DNA follows: TGTGCCAGCACCCCCCCTCGGGGGGCAAGCAATCAGCCCCAGCATTTT.

The chain links TRBV28 to TRBJ1-5; D uncertain. The germline V gene has CDR1 MDHEN and CDR2 SYDVKM. The V end was cut by 4 bases, the J end by 2 bases, with 15 bases between. CDR3 size: 16 residues. This CDR3 is CASSYPVDTRNQPQHF. For the CDR3, the DNA is TGTGCCAGCAGTTATCCCGTAGACACGCGCAATCAGCCCCAGCATTTT.

V usage is TRBV5-5 and J usage is TRBJ2-5; D uncertain. The CDR3 length is 14 residues. V lost 0 bases and J lost 1, with 7 bases in between. In germline, CDR1 is SGHKS, CDR2 YYEKEE (reference sequence). The CDR3 DNA sequence: TGTGCCAGCAGCTTGGGGCAGGTCCAAGAGACCCAGTACTTC. As protein: CASSLGQVQETQYF.

The chain uses TRBV4-1 and TRBJ1-5; D not resolved. CDR1 is MGHRA and CDR2 is YSYEKL in the germline V gene. This CDR3 is 14 amino acids long. Deletions cut 4 bases from V and 6 bases from J, with 13 bases between. The CDR3 nucleotides read TGCGCCAGCAGCCCCCCCCGGGGAAGTCAGCCCCAGCATTTT. Residues: CASSPPRGSQPQHF.

Concerning this clone: A junction end diverges from the germline sequence, so it may reflect a read error. The chain joins TRBV7-2 to TRBJ2-2, with D perhaps matching TRBD1 (6 bases). Per the germline V gene, CDR1 is SGHTA and CDR2 is FQGNSA. This CDR3 contains 18 residues. Written as DNA, the CDR3 is TGTGCCAGCAGCTTTACCCAGGGACCCGACAGGAACTCCGGGGAGCTGTTTTTT. It is translated as CASSFTQGPDRNSGELFF.

The V gene is TRBV2, the J gene TRBJ2-2; TRBD1 matches at 7 bases. Germline CDR1 is SNHLY and CDR2 is FYNNEI. Losses at the gene ends were 4 bases for V and 4 bases for J; bases not matched to a gene: 6. The CDR3 is made up of 15 amino acids. In nucleotides, the CDR3 is TGTGCCAGCAGTGGTTACAGGGGATTCACCGGGGAGCTGTTTTTT. Amino acid sequence: CASSGYRGFTGELFF.

This chain links TRBV28 with TRBJ1-1; D is undetermined. CDR1 and CDR2 from the germline V gene are MDHEN and SYDVKM. The CDR3 has 12 amino acids. The germline V and J ends were trimmed by 6 bases and 4 bases, with 9 bases remaining between them. CDR3 in amino acids: CASSQLPTEAFF. DNA of the CDR3: TGTGCCAGCAGCCAACTTCCCACTGAAGCTTTCTTT.